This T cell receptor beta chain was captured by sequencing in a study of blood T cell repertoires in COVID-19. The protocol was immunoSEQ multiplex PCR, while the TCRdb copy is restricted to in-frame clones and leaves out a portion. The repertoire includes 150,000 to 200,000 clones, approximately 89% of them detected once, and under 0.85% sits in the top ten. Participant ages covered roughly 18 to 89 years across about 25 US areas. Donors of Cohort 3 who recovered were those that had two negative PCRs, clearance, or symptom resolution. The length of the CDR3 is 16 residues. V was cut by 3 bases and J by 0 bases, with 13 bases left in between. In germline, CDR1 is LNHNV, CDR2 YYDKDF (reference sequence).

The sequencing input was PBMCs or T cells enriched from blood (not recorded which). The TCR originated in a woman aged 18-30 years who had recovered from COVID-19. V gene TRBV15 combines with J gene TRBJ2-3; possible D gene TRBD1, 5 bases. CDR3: CATSRGQGPSTDTQYF. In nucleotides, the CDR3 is TGTGCCACCAGCAGGGGGCAAGGGCCTAGCACAGATACGCAGTATTTT.